These T cell receptor beta chains were read from a single sample in a study of cytomegalovirus exposure and HLA in healthy donors. The data were produced by immunoSEQ multiplex PCR, yet TCRdb's version contains in-frame clones alone and is incomplete. Of 90,000 to 150,000 clones listed, over 8.5% are singletons. Sequencing input: PBMCs. These receptors all stem from a woman aged 40 to 50 in good health and CMV-seropositive. Each CDR3 is given with its conserved first and last residue. D genes are given only for firm matches. The listing skips clone size in some rows; elsewhere it reads once, few, many or a size class.

>TRBV7-2|TRBD1|TRBJ1-1|few|18
CASSTDRGGFVMNTEAFF
TGTGCCAGCAGCACCGACAGGGGAGGATTCGTAATGAACACTGAAGCTTTCTTT
>TRBV6-1|-|TRBJ1-1|-|11
CASSWATEAFF
TGTGCCAGCAGCTGGGCCACTGAAGCTTTCTTT
>TRBV18|TRBD1|TRBJ1-1|few|14
CASSQGAEGLEAFF
TGTGCCAGCTCACAGGGGGCCGAGGGACTTGAAGCTTTCTTT
>TRBV19|TRBD1|TRBJ1-3|few|18
CASNAGQGGRSSGNTIYF
TGTGCCAGTAACGCTGGACAGGGGGGCCGGAGCTCTGGAAACACCATATATTTT
>TRBV14|-|TRBJ2-7|few|12
CASSQYQYEQYF
TGTGCCAGCAGCCAATATCAGTACGAGCAGTACTTC
>TRBV5-5|TRBD1|TRBJ1-4|few|16
CASSLITGGLNEKLFF
TGTGCCAGCAGCTTAATAACAGGGGGACTTAATGAAAAACTGTTTTTT
>TRBV5-6|-|TRBJ2-5|few|12
CASSENVGTQYF
TGTGCCAGCAGCGAGAATGTCGGGACCCAGTACTTC
>TRBV5-1|-|TRBJ1-1|-|15
CASSLGDGKGTEAFF
TGCGCCAGCAGCTTGGGAGACGGGAAGGGCACTGAAGCTTTCTTT
>TRBV7-8|TRBD1|TRBJ1-1|-|14
CASRNRGVNTEAFF
TGTGCCAGCAGAAACAGGGGGGTGAACACTGAAGCTTTCTTT
>TRBV6-6|-|TRBJ1-5|-|14
CASSYGQDESAQHF
TGTGCCAGCAGTTATGGCCAGGATGAATCAGCCCAGCATTTT
>TRBV28|-|TRBJ1-4|few|14
CASTSGSVGEKLFF
TGTGCCAGCACCTCGGGGAGCGTGGGTGAAAAACTGTTTTTT
>TRBV29-1|-|TRBJ2-7|-|12
CSIGDTTYEQYF
TGCAGCATTGGGGACACCACCTACGAGCAGTACTTC
>TRBV6-1|TRBD1|TRBJ2-5|few|15
CASRKDRIIQETQYF
TGTGCCAGCAGGAAGGACAGGATTATCCAAGAGACCCAGTACTTC
>TRBV7-8|TRBD1|TRBJ1-6|-|14
CASSHQGARSPLHF
TGTGCCAGCAGCCACCAGGGGGCAAGGTCACCCCTCCACTTT
>TRBV6-5|-|TRBJ1-4|-|12
CASSLSGEKLFF
TGTGCCAGCAGCCTGAGCGGTGAAAAACTGTTTTTT
>TRBV5-1|TRBD1|TRBJ2-7|few|14
CASSAGTGNYEQYF
TGCGCCAGCAGCGCCGGGACAGGGAACTACGAGCAGTACTTC
>TRBV2|-|TRBJ2-7|-|12
CASRAISYEQYF
TGTGCCAGCAGGGCCATCTCCTACGAGCAGTACTTC
>TRBV6-6|TRBD1|TRBJ1-1|few|15
CASSTGTGGNTEAFF
TGTGCCAGCAGTACCGGGACAGGGGGGAACACTGAAGCTTTCTTT
>TRBV28|-|TRBJ1-5|-|15
CATENRANSNQPQHF
TGTGCCACCGAAAACAGGGCGAATAGCAATCAGCCCCAGCATTTT
>TRBV19|-|TRBJ2-7|few|17
CASSPMGTLEGSYEQYF
TGTGCCAGTAGTCCGATGGGAACCCTTGAGGGCTCCTACGAGCAGTACTTC
>TRBV5-4|-|TRBJ1-2|many|12
CASSLGVDGYTF
TGTGCCAGCAGCTTGGGCGTGGATGGCTACACCTTC
>TRBV27|TRBD2|TRBJ2-7|-|16
CASTRISGGISYEQYF
TGTGCCAGCACACGAATTAGCGGGGGGATCTCCTACGAGCAGTACTTC
>TRBV2|-|TRBJ1-2|few|10
CASSLRTVHF
TGTGCCAGCAGTCTTCGGACAGTTCACTTC
>TRBV18|-|TRBJ2-7|-|14
CASSPRTLKNEQYF
TGTGCCAGCTCACCACGGACACTGAAAAACGAGCAGTACTTC
>TRBV7-9|-|TRBJ1-1|few|15
CASSLNSLLNTEAFF
TGTGCCAGCAGCTTAAACAGTCTCTTGAACACTGAAGCTTTCTTT
>TRBV5-1|TRBD1|TRBJ2-7|few|16
CASSGTDTFITYEQYF
TGCGCCAGCAGCGGGACAGACACCTTTATAACCTACGAGCAGTACTTC
>TRBV9|-|TRBJ1-4|once|16
CASSVGSQGRHEKLFF
TGTGCCAGCAGCGTAGGGTCCCAGGGTCGACATGAAAAACTGTTTTTT
>TRBV18|-|TRBJ1-1|few|13
CASSSLGREDTFF
TGTGCCAGCTCATCCCTTGGAAGGGAGGATACTTTCTTT
>TRBV10-1|-|TRBJ1-4|few|13
CASSRQINEKLFF
TGCGCCAGCAGCCGACAGATTAATGAAAAACTGTTTTTT
>TRBV6-1|-|TRBJ1-2|-|13
CASSEDRPYGYTF
TGTGCCAGCAGTGAAGACAGGCCATATGGCTACACCTTC
>TRBV18|TRBD1|TRBJ1-5|-|14
CASSPDRDSQPQHF
TGTGCCAGCTCACCTGACAGGGATAGTCAGCCCCAGCATTTT
>TRBV7-2|TRBD1|TRBJ1-5|few|13
CASSSDRNQPQHF
TGTGCCAGCAGCTCGGACAGGAATCAGCCCCAGCATTTT
>TRBV27|TRBD1|TRBJ2-3|-|15
CASSLRTGWADTQYF
TGTGCCAGCAGTTTAAGGACAGGGTGGGCAGATACGCAGTATTTT
>TRBV29-1|TRBD1|TRBJ1-2|few|17
CSVEGGGQGVSGYGYTF
TGCAGCGTTGAAGGGGGCGGACAGGGGGTTTCAGGCTATGGCTACACCTTC
>TRBV18|TRBD1|TRBJ1-6|-|12
CASQTGDSPLHF
TGTGCCAGCCAAACAGGGGATTCACCCCTCCACTTT
>TRBV11-2|TRBD2|TRBJ2-1|-|15
CASSPFAGGRGEQFF
TGTGCCAGCAGCCCCTTTGCGGGGGGCCGGGGTGAGCAGTTCTTC
>TRBV5-1|-|TRBJ1-1|few|13
CASSLVKNTEAFF
TGCGCCAGCAGCTTGGTAAAGAACACTGAAGCTTTCTTT
>TRBV10-3|TRBD1|TRBJ2-7|few|14
CAISESGTEAEQYF
TGTGCCATCAGTGAGTCTGGGACAGAGGCCGAGCAGTACTTC
>TRBV9|-|TRBJ2-1|-|13
CASSGRGYNEQFF
TGTGCCAGCAGCGGAAGGGGGTACAATGAGCAGTTCTTC
>TRBV12-5|TRBD1|TRBJ1-1|few|15
CASGPGTGYPPEAFF
TGTGCTAGTGGTCCCGGGACAGGTTATCCCCCTGAAGCTTTCTTT
>TRBV27|-|TRBJ1-5|-|12
CASSNNNQPQHF
TGTGCCAGCTCAAACAACAATCAGCCCCAGCATTTT
>TRBV5-6|TRBD1|TRBJ2-1|many|15
CASSVQGFSYNEQFF
TGTGCCAGCAGCGTACAGGGGTTCTCCTACAATGAGCAGTTCTTC
>TRBV27|-|TRBJ2-3|-|15
CASSLWREGTDTQYF
TGTGCCAGCAGTTTATGGCGGGAAGGCACAGATACGCAGTATTTT
>TRBV7-9|TRBD1|TRBJ1-1|-|14
CAINRGRRGTEAFF
TGTGCCATAAACAGGGGGCGGAGAGGCACTGAAGCTTTCTTT
>TRBV10-2|-|TRBJ2-2|few|14
CASSHTPNTGELFF
TGCGCCAGCAGCCACACACCAAACACCGGGGAGCTGTTTTTT
>TRBV19|TRBD1|TRBJ2-7|-|14
CASRKGQGPYEQYF
TGTGCCAGCCGGAAGGGACAGGGACCCTACGAGCAGTACTTC
>TRBV29-1|-|TRBJ1-2|-|10
CSAREKGYTF
TGCAGCGCGAGGGAGAAAGGCTACACCTTC
>TRBV30|TRBD2|TRBJ2-2|few|14
CAWTGLVDTGELFF
TGTGCCTGGACAGGACTAGTGGACACCGGGGAGCTGTTTTTT
>TRBV10-2|-|TRBJ1-4|few|16
CASTMTERRANEKLFF
TGCGCCAGCACCATGACCGAGAGGAGGGCTAATGAAAAACTGTTTTTT
>TRBV7-9|-|TRBJ1-2|-|14
CASSPTGNYYGYTF
TGTGCCAGCAGCCCTACAGGGAACTACTATGGCTACACCTTC
>TRBV11-2|TRBD2|TRBJ2-1|-|16
CASSTRTSGIYNEQFF
TGTGCCAGCAGCACCCGGACTAGCGGCATATACAATGAGCAGTTCTTC